Listed below are T cell receptor beta chains from one sample, sequenced in a study of blood T cell repertoires in COVID-19. Sequencing was performed with immunoSEQ multiplex PCR; in TCRdb, only in-frame clones are kept and a portion is missing. This sample has 330,000 or so clones, with around nine tenths found just once. The sequencing input was PBMCs or T cells enriched from blood (not recorded which). These receptors all stem from a woman in her 30s who had been exposed to COVID-19. CDR3s include the opening cysteine and the closing phenylalanine or tryptophan. Fields, in order: J gene, V gene, D gene, clone size, CDR3 length, CDR3 protein, CDR3 DNA. A D gene is named only where the DNA matches it firmly. Clone size appears in some rows only: once, few, many, or a class for an expanded clone.

J: TRBJ2-7; V: TRBV18; D: -; size: -; length: 15; CDR3: CASSPGLTSSYEQYF; DNA: TGTGCCAGCTCACCGGGACTCACAAGCTCCTACGAGCAGTACTTC
J: TRBJ1-1; V: TRBV12-3/TRBV12-4; D: -; size: -; length: 13; CDR3: CASSLRPDTEAFF; DNA: TGTGCCAGCAGTTTGCGGCCGGACACTGAAGCTTTCTTT
J: TRBJ1-3; V: TRBV12-5; D: -; size: -; length: 18; CDR3: CASATHLAGRVSGNTIYF; DNA: TGTGCTAGTGCCACCCACTTGGCAGGGCGAGTCTCTGGAAACACCATATATTTT
J: TRBJ2-5; V: TRBV7-2; D: -; size: -; length: 13; CDR3: CASSFGEQETQYF; DNA: TGTGCCAGCAGCTTTGGGGAGCAAGAGACCCAGTACTTC
J: TRBJ1-2; V: TRBV28; D: -; size: once; length: 13; CDR3: CASSLPGVSSGDF; DNA: TGTGCCAGCAGTTTACCGGGTGTATCGAGCGGCGACTTC
J: TRBJ1-3; V: TRBV5-1; D: -; size: -; length: 16; CDR3: CASSTGRTESGNTIYF; DNA: TGCGCCAGCAGCACTGGCAGGACAGAATCTGGAAACACCATATATTTT
J: TRBJ1-4; V: TRBV9; D: -; size: -; length: 15; CDR3: CASSVGGGLGGKLFF; DNA: TGTGCCAGCAGCGTGGGCGGGGGACTTGGGGGAAAACTGTTTTTT
J: TRBJ1-3; V: TRBV10-3; D: TRBD1; size: -; length: 15; CDR3: CAIKNTGGSGNTIYF; DNA: TGTGCCATCAAAAACACAGGGGGCTCTGGAAACACCATATATTTT
J: TRBJ1-1; V: TRBV6-6; D: TRBD1; size: -; length: 16; CDR3: CASSYSPTGKDTEAFF; DNA: TGTGCCAGCAGTTACTCGCCGACAGGGAAGGACACTGAAGCTTTCTTT
J: TRBJ1-1; V: TRBV5-1; D: TRBD1; size: -; length: 13; CDR3: CASIQGEDTEAFF; DNA: TGCGCCAGCATCCAGGGGGAGGACACTGAAGCTTTCTTT
J: TRBJ1-5; V: TRBV27; D: TRBD1; size: -; length: 17; CDR3: CASRPLTGVGGNQPQHF; DNA: TGTGCCAGCAGACCACTCACAGGGGTCGGAGGTAATCAGCCCCAGCATTTT
J: TRBJ2-7; V: TRBV28; D: -; size: -; length: 17; CDR3: CASSLSDRGLKAYEQYF; DNA: TGTGCCAGCAGTTTATCGGATCGCGGACTGAAGGCCTACGAGCAGTACTTC
J: TRBJ2-1; V: TRBV28; D: TRBD2; size: -; length: 16; CDR3: CASTPGVGTSSDEQFF; DNA: TGTGCCAGCACCCCAGGAGTAGGGACTAGTTCGGATGAGCAGTTCTTC
J: TRBJ2-1; V: TRBV7-9; D: -; size: -; length: 13; CDR3: CASIPSGNREQFF; DNA: TGTGCCAGCATCCCGTCCGGGAATAGGGAGCAGTTCTTC
J: TRBJ2-5; V: TRBV25-1; D: TRBD2; size: once; length: 17; CDR3: CASSAAGRLAGLETQYF; DNA: TGTGCCAGCAGTGCTGCGGGGAGACTAGCGGGGTTAGAGACCCAGTACTTC
J: TRBJ2-3; V: TRBV7-3; D: TRBD2; size: once; length: 16; CDR3: CASSLVASGAGDTQYF; DNA: TGTGCCAGCAGCTTAGTCGCTAGCGGGGCGGGAGATACGCAGTATTTT
J: TRBJ2-3; V: TRBV7-8; D: -; size: -; length: 16; CDR3: CASSLGVGDLTDTQYF; DNA: TGTGCCAGCAGCTTAGGTGTGGGAGATTTAACGGATACGCAGTATTTT
J: TRBJ1-2; V: TRBV27; D: TRBD1; size: -; length: 15; CDR3: CASSSGTAAWNGYTF; DNA: TGTGCCAGCAGTTCTGGGACAGCTGCATGGAATGGCTACACCTTC
J: TRBJ1-2; V: TRBV7-3; D: TRBD1; size: -; length: 15; CDR3: CGGVAGGTIGYGYTF; DNA: TGCGGAGGGGTGGCAGGGGGTACGATAGGGTATGGCTACACCTTC
J: TRBJ1-1; V: TRBV5-1; D: -; size: -; length: 14; CDR3: CASSVTVQNTEAFF; DNA: TGCGCCAGCAGCGTGACAGTACAGAACACTGAAGCTTTCTTT
J: TRBJ2-5; V: TRBV5-6; D: -; size: -; length: 16; CDR3: CASSRGAGGWQETQYF; DNA: TGTGCCAGCAGCCGCGGGGCAGGGGGTTGGCAAGAGACCCAGTACTTC
J: TRBJ2-6; V: TRBV28; D: TRBD2; size: -; length: 19; CDR3: CASTTRAGGPGSGANVLTF; DNA: TGTGCCAGCACCACCCGGGCGGGAGGGCCAGGGTCTGGGGCCAACGTCCTGACTTTC
J: TRBJ2-7; V: TRBV12-5; D: -; size: -; length: 12; CDR3: CASAVDSYEQYF; DNA: TGTGCTAGTGCCGTCGACAGCTACGAGCAGTACTTC
J: TRBJ2-7; V: TRBV3-1/TRBV3-2; D: TRBD1; size: once; length: 16; CDR3: CASSQTGVGLPYEQYF; DNA: TGTGCCAGCAGCCAAACAGGGGTCGGATTACCCTACGAGCAGTACTTC
J: TRBJ1-1; V: TRBV27; D: -; size: -; length: 16; CDR3: CASSLSKDTSNTEAFF; DNA: TGTGCCAGCAGTTTATCGAAGGACACGTCGAACACTGAAGCTTTCTTT
J: TRBJ2-3; V: TRBV27; D: TRBD1; size: once; length: 13; CDR3: CASQGDRVDTQYF; DNA: TGTGCCAGCCAGGGGGACAGGGTTGATACGCAGTATTTT
J: TRBJ2-7; V: TRBV3-1/TRBV3-2; D: TRBD2; size: -; length: 13; CDR3: CASSRLAYYEQYF; DNA: TGTGCCAGCAGCCGACTAGCCTACTACGAGCAGTACTTC
J: TRBJ1-2; V: TRBV19; D: TRBD1; size: once; length: 14; CDR3: CASSTGQGAFGYTF; DNA: TGTGCCAGTAGTACGGGACAGGGGGCTTTTGGCTACACCTTC
J: TRBJ1-1; V: TRBV7-8; D: -; size: -; length: 13; CDR3: CASSSAQDTEAFF; DNA: TGTGCCAGCAGCTCTGCCCAGGACACTGAAGCTTTCTTT
J: TRBJ2-1; V: TRBV27; D: TRBD2; size: -; length: 16; CDR3: CASSKGLAGGYNEQFF; DNA: TGTGCCAGCAGTAAAGGACTAGCGGGAGGGTACAATGAGCAGTTCTTC
J: TRBJ2-7; V: TRBV16; D: -; size: -; length: 13; CDR3: CASSQEGSYEQYF; DNA: TGTGCCAGCAGCCAAGAGGGCTCCTACGAGCAGTACTTC
J: TRBJ2-5; V: TRBV30; D: -; size: -; length: 13; CDR3: CAWAASAQETQYF; DNA: TGTGCCTGGGCCGCTAGCGCACAAGAGACCCAGTACTTC
J: TRBJ2-2; V: TRBV25-1; D: TRBD2; size: -; length: 15; CDR3: CASRKTSGSTGELFF; DNA: TGTGCCAGCAGGAAGACTAGCGGGAGCACCGGGGAGCTGTTTTTT
J: TRBJ2-5; V: TRBV19; D: TRBD2; size: -; length: 16; CDR3: CASSRDSGRAGETQYF; DNA: TGTGCCAGTAGTAGGGATAGCGGGAGAGCAGGAGAGACCCAGTACTTC
J: TRBJ2-3; V: TRBV27; D: TRBD2; size: -; length: 15; CDR3: CASSPGTSGTDTQYF; DNA: TGTGCCAGCAGCCCCGGGACTAGCGGCACAGATACGCAGTATTTT
J: TRBJ2-7; V: TRBV30; D: -; size: -; length: 13; CDR3: CAWSPSGAYEQYF; DNA: TGTGCCTGGAGTCCCTCCGGGGCCTACGAGCAGTACTTC
J: TRBJ2-5; V: TRBV5-8; D: TRBD2; size: -; length: 14; CDR3: CASSLVGTRETQYF; DNA: TGTGCCAGCAGCTTGGTCGGGACTAGAGAGACCCAGTACTTC
J: TRBJ1-4; V: TRBV28; D: -; size: -; length: 11; CDR3: CASSHRGKLFF; DNA: TGTGCCAGCAGTCATAGGGGCAAACTGTTTTTT
J: TRBJ1-5; V: TRBV27; D: -; size: -; length: 15; CDR3: CASSNLGSSNQPQHF; DNA: TGTGCCAGCAGTAATCTCGGTTCTAGCAATCAGCCCCAGCATTTT
J: TRBJ1-4; V: TRBV6-5; D: TRBD1; size: once; length: 14; CDR3: CASSRGQGNEKLFF; DNA: TGTGCCAGCAGCCGAGGACAGGGTAATGAAAAACTGTTTTTT
J: TRBJ2-7; V: TRBV28; D: TRBD1; size: -; length: 18; CDR3: CASSLVGQGTYDGYEQYF; DNA: TGTGCCAGCAGTTTAGTGGGACAGGGGACCTACGACGGATACGAGCAGTACTTC
J: TRBJ1-2; V: TRBV5-1; D: -; size: -; length: 17; CDR3: CASSLDQGRINNYGYTF; DNA: TGCGCCAGCAGCTTAGATCAGGGGCGTATTAATAACTATGGCTACACCTTC
J: TRBJ2-1; V: TRBV4-2; D: -; size: -; length: 15; CDR3: CASSQLGRESNEQFF; DNA: TGTGCCAGCAGCCAACTCGGCCGGGAGTCCAATGAGCAGTTCTTC